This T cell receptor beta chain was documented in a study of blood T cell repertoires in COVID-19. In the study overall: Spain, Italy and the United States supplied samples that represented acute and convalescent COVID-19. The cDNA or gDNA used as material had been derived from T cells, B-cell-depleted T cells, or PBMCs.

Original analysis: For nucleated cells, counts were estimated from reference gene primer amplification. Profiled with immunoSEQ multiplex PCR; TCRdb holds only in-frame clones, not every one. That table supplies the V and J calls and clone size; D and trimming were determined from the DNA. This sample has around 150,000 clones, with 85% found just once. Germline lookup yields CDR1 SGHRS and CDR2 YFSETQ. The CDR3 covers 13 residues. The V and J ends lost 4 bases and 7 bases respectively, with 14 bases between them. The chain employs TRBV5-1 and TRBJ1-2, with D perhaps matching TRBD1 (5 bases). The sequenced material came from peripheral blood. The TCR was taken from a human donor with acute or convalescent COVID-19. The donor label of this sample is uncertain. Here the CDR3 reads CASSNVGGIGYTF. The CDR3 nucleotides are TGCGCCAGCAGCAACGTGGGGGGGATTGGCTACACCTTC.